Below, 21 T cell receptor beta chains from the same sample are listed, as sequenced in a study of cytomegalovirus exposure and HLA in healthy donors. The protocol was immunoSEQ multiplex PCR, while the TCRdb copy is restricted to in-frame clones and leaves out a portion. Found here are under 250,000 clones, around 78% of them singletons; the top ten hold about 6%. The sequencing input was PBMCs. These receptors all come from a woman between 18 and 29 years old in good health and CMV-seronegative.

The chain couples TRBV6-1 to TRBJ1-5; possible D gene TRBD1, 5 bases. The V and J ends lost 7 bases and 2 bases respectively, with 15 bases between them. The CDR3 sequence is 15 residues long. Germline CDR1 is MNHNS and CDR2 is SASEGT. The CDR3 loop reads CASIAGSRRNQPQHF. The CDR3 nucleotides are TGTGCCAGCATAGCAGGGTCTAGGCGCAATCAGCCCCAGCATTTT.

This clone was detected a few times. The chain couples TRBV2 to TRBJ1-2; no definite D call. There are 12 residues in the CDR3. Trimming removed 7 bases from V and 7 bases from J, with 13 bases in between. CDR1 SNHLY and CDR2 FYNNEI come from the germline V gene. The CDR3 DNA follows: TGTGCCAGCAAGCCCAGGAACGGTGGCTACACCTTC. Its translation: CASKPRNGGYTF.

The chain carries TRBV5-4 and TRBJ2-1, with 7 bases aligning to TRBD2. V gave up 4 bases and J gave up 1 base; unmatched junction bases: 5. Germline V gene lookup returns CDR1 SGHNT and CDR2 YYREEE (reference sequence). The CDR3 is made up of 15 amino acids. The CDR3 DNA reads as TGTGCCAGCAGCCCTAGGACTAGATCCTACAATGAGCAGTTCTTC. Translated: CASSPRTRSYNEQFF.

The chain is built from TRBV6-5 and TRBJ1-1; D gene ambiguous. CDR3 length equals 11 residues. V lost 10 bases, J lost 4 bases, and 10 bases lay in between. Germline values: CDR1 MNHEY, CDR2 SVGAGI. Here the CDR3 DNA reads TGTGCCACTTACCGAAGCACTGAAGCTTTCTTT. This sequence encodes CATYRSTEAFF.

The genes are TRBV6-1 and TRBJ2-7; no reliable D call. Per germline, CDR1 MNHNS and CDR2 SASEGT. This CDR3 has 10 amino acids. With 5 bases removed from V and 4 bases from J, the gap between germline ends came to 3 bases. The CDR3 region is CASSKYEQYF. Here the CDR3 DNA reads TGTGCCAGCAGTAAATACGAGCAGTACTTC.

This sequence joins TRBV27 and TRBJ2-5; 9 bases are a match to TRBD2. Germline CDR1 reads MNHEY; CDR2 reads SMNVEV (reference sequence). V trimming: 5 bases; J trimming: 12 bases; junction bases outside the gene matches: 13. This CDR3 has 14 amino acids. The CDR3 reads CASSPPGLAGFEYF. Here the CDR3 DNA reads TGTGCCAGCAGTCCACCGGGACTAGCAGGGTTTGAGTACTTC.

The rearrangement links TRBV27 to TRBJ2-7; 11 bases match TRBD2. From germline, CDR1 is MNHEY and CDR2 SMNVEV (reference sequence). V lost 5 bases to trimming and J lost 1 base; unmatched junction nucleotides: 7. CDR3 length equals 16 residues. The CDR3 DNA is TGTGCCAGCAGTCCCCCACCTAGCGGGAGGTCCTACGAGCAGTACTTC. As protein: CASSPPPSGRSYEQYF.

This chain connects TRBV11-2 to TRBJ1-2; TRBD1 agrees at 7 bases. Germline loops: CDR1 SGHAT, CDR2 FQNNGV. V trimming: 1 base; J trimming: 4 bases; junction bases outside the gene matches: 12. The CDR3 contains 17 residues. CDR3 sequence: CASSLAPSTGAGYGYTF. The CDR3, as DNA: TGTGCCAGCAGCTTAGCCCCTTCCACAGGGGCGGGCTATGGCTACACCTTC. Together with reference TRBV11-2 and TRBJ1-2, the CDR3 gives the full variable domain: EAGVAQSPRYKIIEKRQSVAFWCNPISGHATLYWYQQILGQGPKLLIQFQNNGVVDDSQLPKDRFSAERLKGVDSTLKIQPAKLEDSAVYLCASSLAPSTGAGYGYTFGSGTRLTVV.

This chain joins TRBV6-6 and TRBJ2-7, with D perhaps given as TRBD1 or TRBD2 (5 bases each). Trimming removed 5 bases from V and 9 bases from J, with 11 bases in between. Germline V gives CDR1 MNHNY, CDR2 SVGAGI (reference sequence). This CDR3 is 11 amino acids long. The DNA of the CDR3 is TGTGCCAGCAGTCAGGGACCAGTGCAGTACTTC. Its translation: CASSQGPVQYF.

This chain joins TRBV27 and TRBJ1-2, with D possibly matching TRBD1 (6 bases). Germline CDR1 and CDR2: MNHEY and SMNVEV (reference sequence). The CDR3 runs to 16 residues. V lost 3 bases to trimming and J lost 8 bases, with 22 bases between them. The CDR3 is CASSLIWRAGGGGYTF. In DNA, the CDR3 is TGTGCCAGCAGTTTGATCTGGAGGGCCGGGGGGGGCGGCTACACCTTC.

This chain joins TRBV6-1 and TRBJ1-2; 8 bases are shared with TRBD1. Per the germline V gene, CDR1 is MNHNS and CDR2 is SASEGT. V lost 8 bases and J lost 8; bases outside the gene matches: 16. The CDR3 has 15 amino acids. The CDR3: CASGQQGASLDGYTF. In nucleotides, the CDR3 is TGTGCCAGCGGACAGCAGGGGGCTTCCTTGGACGGCTACACCTTC.

The chain recombines TRBV2 with TRBJ1-4, with TRBD1 as a possible D gene (5 bases). This CDR3 spans 11 amino acids. Germline V gene data show CDR1 as SNHLY and CDR2 as FYNNEI. Trimming took 6 bases from V and 6 from J, leaving 5 bases between them. The CDR3 DNA reads TGTGCCAGCAGGGGGCATGAAAAACTGTTTTTT. Amino acid sequence: CASRGHEKLFF.

This clone has a handful of counts. The J gene is TRBJ2-5, the V gene TRBV30; 8 nucleotides agree with TRBD2. The V gene end was trimmed by 4 bases and the J gene end by 5 bases; junction bases not matched to a gene: 6. CDR1 is GTSNPN, CDR2 SVGIG, per germline (reference sequence). The CDR3 is 13 residues long. The CDR3 reads CAWKVSGGETQYF. The CDR3 nucleotides are TGTGCCTGGAAAGTCTCGGGAGGGGAGACCCAGTACTTC.

This clone was counted between two and nine times. The genes are TRBV7-2 and TRBJ2-7, with 10 bases lining up with TRBD2. The germline gives CDR1 SGHTA, CDR2 FQGNSA. Unmatched junction bases numbered 3, after V lost 3 bases and J lost 1 base. This CDR3 is built from 15 residues. The CDR3 spells CASSFRTSGSYEQYF. In DNA form, the CDR3 reads TGTGCCAGCAGCTTTAGGACTAGCGGTTCCTACGAGCAGTACTTC.

The rearrangement joins TRBV10-1 to TRBJ2-7, with 8 nucleotides matching TRBD2. Per germline, CDR1 WNHNN and CDR2 SYGVQD (reference sequence). This CDR3 contains 12 residues. With V trimmed by 8 bases and J by 10 bases, 10 bases remained unmatched. The CDR3, as DNA: TGCGCCAGCTCCCGAGCGGGAGTGTCTCAGTACTTC. Its protein product is CASSRAGVSQYF.

CDR3 in DNA: TGCGCCAGCAGTGTTATAGCGGGGGGGCGCGGATCTAGCACAGATACGCAGTATTTT. This sequence encodes CASSVIAGGRGSSTDTQYF. The chain combines TRBV10-2 with TRBJ2-3; 11 bases line up with TRBD2. J gave up 0 bases and V 4 bases, and 12 bases lay outside the gene matches. In germline, CDR1 is WSHSY, CDR2 SAAADI. The CDR3 extends over 19 amino acids.

The J gene is TRBJ2-2, the V gene TRBV28; D not resolved. From germline, CDR1 is MDHEN and CDR2 SYDVKM. This CDR3 comprises 15 residues. Trimming pared 6 bases from V and 7 bases from J, leaving 18 bases between. Here the CDR3 reads CASSPKTPWVGELFF. In DNA, the CDR3 is TGTGCCAGCAGCCCTAAAACCCCCTGGGTCGGGGAGCTGTTTTTT.

This chain's CDR3 is CASSQVWGGQMGYGYTF. DNA for the CDR3: TGCGCCAGCAGCCAAGTCTGGGGGGGACAGATGGGCTATGGCTACACCTTC. This chain uses TRBV4-1 with TRBJ1-2, with TRBD1 matching over 7 bases. The germline gives CDR1 MGHRA, CDR2 YSYEKL. The J segment lost 4 bases and the V segment lost 1 base, leaving 12 bases of the junction unmatched. The CDR3 is 17 residues long.

As for this clone: Other DNA sequences in this sample translate to the same CDR3. J is TRBJ2-1 and V is TRBV7-9, with TRBD1 matching over 7 bases. V lost 3 bases to trimming and J lost 7 bases; unmatched junction nucleotides: 3. This CDR3 comprises 13 residues. The V gene's germline CDR1 is SEHNR and CDR2 FQNEAQ (reference sequence). The CDR3 spells CASSLTGSNEQFF. The CDR3 DNA follows: TGTGCCAGCAGCTTGACAGGGTCGAATGAGCAGTTCTTC.

The chain links TRBV28 to TRBJ2-2, with 8 nucleotides matching TRBD2. V shed 2 bases, J shed 9 bases, and the junction held 2 bases outside the gene matches. CDR1 is MDHEN, CDR2 SYDVKM, per germline. The CDR3 extends over 13 amino acids. The CDR3 reads CASSLKRERELFF. The CDR3 nucleotides are TGTGCCAGCAGTTTAAAGCGGGAGAGGGAGCTGTTTTTT. The full variable domain, in which reference TRBV28 and TRBJ2-2 provide the parts outside the CDR3, is DVKVTQSSRYLVKRTGEKVFLECVQDMDHENMFWYRQDPGLGLRLIYFSYDVKMKEKGDIPEGYSVSREKKERFSLILESASTNQTSMYLCASSLKRERELFFGEGSRLTVL.

The chain combines TRBV7-2 with TRBJ1-6, with TRBD1 as a possible D gene (6 bases). V was cut by 4 bases and J by 0 bases, with 13 bases left in between. The germline V gene encodes CDR1 SGHTA and CDR2 FQGNSA. CDR3 size: 17 residues. CDR3 nucleotide sequence: TGTGCCAGCAGCTCCAGGGGCGGATACTCCTATAATTCACCCCTCCACTTT. Translating it yields CASSSRGGYSYNSPLHF.